This T cell receptor beta chain was identified during a study of T cells after yellow fever vaccination. General study results and limits: Among all clonotypes, a small share was observed in both CD4 and CD8 compartments. Reappearance after the booster was seen for most primary-vaccination clones, at roughly 96% CD4 and roughly 90% CD8. By day 5 rather than day 15, the secondary response had peaked, though it was weaker.

This clonotype turned up a few times. Antigen unknown. V lost 6 bases to trimming and J lost 2 bases; unmatched junction nucleotides: 16. This CDR3 spans 18 amino acids. Generation of TCR cDNA used 5'RACE template switching (which added a universal primer site and UMIs). MiXCR, run by TCRdb on the 5' RACE reads, gives a single entry per CDR3 protein. The profile shows approximately 150,000 distinct CDR3 sequences, roughly a tenth of them singletons. The rearrangement uses TRBV12-3 or TRBV12-4 and TRBJ2-5, with 9 bases that match TRBD2. The receptor was isolated from a man aged 18 to 30 who received the YFV17D yellow fever vaccine. Sequencing used CD8+ T cells sorted from PBMCs, obtained 45 days after the yellow fever booster vaccination. CDR3: CASSRNIAASGMQETQYF. CDR3 sequence (DNA): TGTGCCAGCAGCCGAAATATCGCGGCTAGCGGGATGCAAGAGACCCAGTACTTC.